A single sample is the source of the 30 T cell receptor beta chains below, sequenced in a study of blood T cells in healthy people across ages. It was with a sample-barcoded 5' primer and a J-beta primer mix that a second PCR of roughly 7 to 12 cycles was run. TCRdb re-called the 5' RACE reads with MiXCR, one entry per CDR3 protein. The profile covers about 970,000 distinct CDR3 sequences, with 51% appearing a single time and over 20% taken by the ten largest. The sample was blood. All receptors derive from a woman aged 55-70 years in good health.

This clonotype was seen more than once but under ten times. This chain connects TRBV6-1 to TRBJ2-7; 8 nucleotides agree with TRBD2. With V trimmed by 3 bases and J by 5 bases, 6 bases remained unmatched. CDR1 is MNHNS and CDR2 is SASEGT in the germline V gene. The CDR3 is 14 amino acids. The chain's CDR3 is CASSDSGRGDEQYF. The CDR3 DNA is TGTGCCAGCAGTGACAGCGGGAGAGGTGACGAGCAGTACTTC.

Note on this clonotype: One base away lies a much larger clone, so this may be a sequencing read error. This rearrangement joins TRBV7-2 to TRBJ2-5; 7 bases fit TRBD1. The DNA end is a closer match to TRBJ2-7, so the J assignment may be wrong. This CDR3 has 17 residues. Germline V CDR1 and CDR2: SGHTA, FQGNSA. The CDR3 DNA follows: TGTGCCAGCAGCGACACCGGCTTGGGACAGCACCCCTACGAGCAGTACTTC. Translation gives CASSDTGLGQHPYEQYF.

This clonotype was observed once. The chain recombines TRBV18 with TRBJ2-5; D is possibly TRBD2 (5 bases). Between the trimmed V and J ends, which lost 2 bases and 7 bases, there was a span of 14 bases. Germline CDR1 is KGHSH and CDR2 is LQKENI. This CDR3 spans 14 amino acids. The CDR3 sequence: CASSPAGLIGTQYF. The CDR3 DNA reads TGTGCCAGCTCACCAGCGGGCCTCATTGGGACCCAGTACTTC.

The chain carries TRBV6-1 and TRBJ2-7; D is perhaps TRBD1 (6 bases). Per the germline V gene, CDR1 is MNHNS and CDR2 is SASEGT. Trimming pared 4 bases from V and 0 bases from J, leaving 10 bases between. There are 14 residues in the CDR3. The CDR3 here is CASSADRDSYEQYF. CDR3 coding DNA: TGTGCCAGCAGTGCGGACAGAGACTCCTACGAGCAGTACTTC.

This clonotype has just a few counts. The chain links TRBV5-1 to TRBJ1-6; D is possibly TRBD1 (5 bases). The CDR3 contains 16 residues. Looked up from germline, CDR1 is SGHRS and CDR2 is YFSETQ. V lost 0 bases and J lost 5, with 12 bases in between. For the CDR3, the DNA is TGCGCCAGCAGCTTGGCCCGGCAGGGAAATAATTCACCCCTCCACTTT. As protein: CASSLARQGNNSPLHF.

The V gene is TRBV11-1, the J gene TRBJ1-2; D remains unclear. CDR1 and CDR2 from the germline V gene are SGHAT and FQDESV (reference sequence). The length of the CDR3 is 13 residues. Trimming removed 3 bases at V and 4 bases at J, with 9 bases between. The CDR3 DNA sequence: TGTGCCAGCAGCTTTTTGCGGGGCTATGGCTACACCTTC. This gives the protein CASSFLRGYGYTF.

There are many counts of this clonotype. The CDR3 region is CSAIGTSGAISYNEQFF. CDR3 nucleotide sequence: TGCAGTGCTATTGGGACTAGCGGGGCGATCTCCTACAATGAGCAGTTCTTC. The chain couples TRBV20-1 to TRBJ2-1; TRBD2 matches 13 bases. CDR3 size: 17 residues. J lost 0 bases, V lost 4 bases, and 6 bases had no gene match. Germline V gene lookup returns CDR1 DFQATT and CDR2 SNEGSKA (reference sequence).

This clonotype was observed a few times. The chain links TRBV10-3 to TRBJ1-4, with a weak D call TRBD1 (6 bases). CDR1 is ENHRY, CDR2 SYGVKD, per germline. The CDR3 has 15 residues. Trimming pared 10 bases from V and 6 bases from J, leaving 21 bases between. The CDR3 is CATGLADRSYEKLFF. DNA for the CDR3: TGTGCCACCGGGCTTGCCGACAGGAGCTATGAAAAACTGTTTTTT.

The rearrangement uses TRBV9 and TRBJ2-5, with TRBD2 matching over 13 bases. The J segment lost 1 base and the V segment lost 3 bases, leaving 6 bases of the junction unmatched. The CDR3 covers 17 residues. Germline lookup yields CDR1 SGDLS and CDR2 YYNGEE. The CDR3 here is CASSAGLAGAGQETQYF. Written as DNA, the CDR3 is TGTGCCAGCAGCGCTGGACTAGCGGGAGCCGGCCAAGAGACCCAGTACTTC.

V gene TRBV7-9 combines with J gene TRBJ2-2, with D possibly TRBD1 on 6 matching bases. The CDR3 extends over 15 amino acids. With 4 bases removed from V and 0 bases from J, the gap between germline ends came to 9 bases. The V gene's germline CDR1 is SEHNR and CDR2 FQNEAQ (reference sequence). Here the CDR3 DNA reads TGTGCCAGCAGCTCCGACAGGACGAACACCGGGGAGCTGTTTTTT. Protein: CASSSDRTNTGELFF.

This chain joins TRBV20-1 and TRBJ1-5; TRBD1 is a possible D gene (5 bases). This CDR3 is 14 amino acids long. Germline assignment: CDR1 DFQATT and CDR2 SNEGSKA (reference sequence). The V end was cut by 4 bases, the J end by 4 bases, with 14 bases between. The CDR3 sequence is CSANTGFGNQPQHF. The CDR3 DNA sequence: TGCAGTGCTAACACAGGTTTTGGGAATCAGCCCCAGCATTTT.

This clonotype appeared many times. Compared with germline, one end of the junction differs, possibly owing to a read error. The rearrangement uses TRBV5-1 and TRBJ2-3, with D unresolved. Germline assignment: CDR1 SGHRS and CDR2 YFSETQ. This CDR3 comprises 14 residues. Here the CDR3 reads CASSLDGSTDTQYF. The DNA for the CDR3 is TGTGCCAGCAGCTTAGACGGTAGCACAGATACGCAGTATTTT.

The table lists this clonotype with a few counts. The CDR3 DNA reads as TGTGCCAGCAGCTCCCGTCAGGGACCCCATCTGTACGAGCAGTACTTC. It yields the protein CASSSRQGPHLYEQYF. The chain combines TRBV7-2 with TRBJ2-7, with D possibly called TRBD1 or TRBD2 (5 bases each). Germline V CDR1 and CDR2: SGHTA, FQGNSA. CDR3 length: 16 amino acids. V was pared by 4 bases and J by 4 bases, with 20 bases between.

This clonotype was seen a few times. One end of the junction varies from germline; a read error may be responsible. The V and J genes are TRBV4-2 and TRBJ2-3, with D unresolved. The CDR3 has 9 amino acids. Germline values: CDR1 LGHNA, CDR2 YNFKEQ. The CDR3 spells CASPYTRYF. In nucleotides, the CDR3 is TGTGCCAGTCCTTATACGCGGTATTTT.

This clonotype showed up many times. The chain uses TRBV7-3 and TRBJ2-1; 8 bases are shared with TRBD2. The ends lost 1 base at V and 5 bases at J; junction bases unmatched: 1. CDR1 and CDR2 from the germline V gene are SGHTA and FQGTGA. CDR3 length: 14 residues. CDR3 amino acids: CASSLSSGNNEQFF. DNA for the CDR3: TGTGCCAGCAGCTTAAGTAGCGGGAACAATGAGCAGTTCTTC.

The chain uses TRBV28 and TRBJ2-5, with a tentative D call TRBD1 (7 bases). The V end lost 7 bases, the J end lost 5 bases, and 14 bases lay between the germline ends. The germline V gene has CDR1 MDHEN and CDR2 SYDVKM. The CDR3 contains 13 residues. CDR3 nucleotide sequence: TGTGCCAGCACTCAGGGGGGCGGGGAGACCCAGTACTTC. Protein sequence: CASTQGGGETQYF.

A few counts support this clonotype. The gene calls are TRBV3-1 and TRBJ2-1, with D unresolved. The CDR3 has 13 amino acids. V lost 7 bases, J lost 9 bases, and 16 bases lay in between. CDR1 is LGHDT and CDR2 is YNNKEL in the germline V gene (reference sequence). CDR3 nucleotide sequence: TGTGCCAGCACCCAGACGGGCCTTGGTGAGCAGTTCTTC. Protein sequence: CASTQTGLGEQFF.

This rearrangement joins TRBV5-1 to TRBJ2-7; TRBD2 aligns across 7 bases. CDR1 SGHRS and CDR2 YFSETQ come from the germline V gene. V lost 0 bases to trimming and J lost 3 bases; unmatched junction nucleotides: 6. The CDR3 is 15 residues long. In DNA, the CDR3 is TGCGCCAGCAGCTTGGATCTAGCGGCGGTCTACGAGCAGTACTTC. This encodes CASSLDLAAVYEQYF.

The chain joins TRBV28 to TRBJ1-2; D is unclear. Trimming stripped 1 base from V and 0 bases from J, with 9 bases between. The CDR3 loop spans 15 amino acids. Germline V gives CDR1 MDHEN, CDR2 SYDVKM. The CDR3 DNA reads as TGTGCCAGCAGTTTATTTGGACGGACTAACTATGGCTACACCTTC. Protein: CASSLFGRTNYGYTF.

The chain links TRBV6-6 to TRBJ1-5; maybe TRBD1 (6 bases). V was shortened by 6 bases and J by 0 bases, with 12 bases between the two germline ends. The CDR3 totals 15 residues. Germline V gene sequence: CDR1 MNHNY, CDR2 SVGAGI (reference sequence). The CDR3: CASSVGQYSNQPQHF. The CDR3 nucleotides read TGTGCCAGCAGCGTAGGACAGTATAGCAATCAGCCCCAGCATTTT.

The chain employs TRBV7-9 and TRBJ1-2, with D perhaps matching TRBD1 (6 bases). CDR3 size: 16 residues. Germline CDR1 is SEHNR and CDR2 is FQNEAQ (reference sequence). The V end lost 5 bases, the J end lost 0 bases, and 16 bases lay between the germline ends. The CDR3 spells CASSPSLRGTNYGYTF. The CDR3 DNA sequence: TGTGCCAGCAGCCCTAGCCTCAGGGGAACTAACTATGGCTACACCTTC. The whole variable domain, remainder taken from reference TRBV7-9 and TRBJ1-2, is DTGVSQNPRHKITKRGQNVTFRCDPISEHNRLYWYRQTLGQGPEFLTYFQNEAQLEKSRLLSDRFSAERPKGSFSTLEIQRTEQGDSAMYLCASSPSLRGTNYGYTFGSGTRLTVV.

The V call is TRBV27, the J call TRBJ1-2; 9 positions agree with TRBD1. Germline V gene sequence: CDR1 MNHEY, CDR2 SMNVEV (reference sequence). CDR3 length: 16 residues. Unmatched junction bases numbered 9, after V lost 5 bases and J lost 2 bases. The CDR3 sequence is CASSPWTGDINYGYTF. The CDR3 nucleotides are TGTGCCAGCAGTCCGTGGACAGGGGATATCAACTATGGCTACACCTTC.

This clonotype was detected only a few times. J is TRBJ2-4 and V is TRBV7-2; no clear D. The CDR3 has 12 residues. Trimming removed 0 bases at V and 6 bases at J, with 3 bases between. Germline V gene sequence: CDR1 SGHTA, CDR2 FQGNSA. As DNA, the CDR3 is TGTGCCAGCAGCTTAGCGCTAAACATTCAGTACTTC. It codes for CASSLALNIQYF.

This clonotype turned up a few times. The J gene is TRBJ2-5, the V gene TRBV12-3 or TRBV12-4, with D unclear. V lost 7 bases, J lost 3 bases, and 6 bases lay in between. This CDR3 region has 11 residues. CDR3 residues: CASNLKETQYF. The DNA of the CDR3 is TGTGCCAGCAACCTTAAAGAGACCCAGTACTTC.

Only one count was recorded for this clonotype. V gene TRBV28 combines with J gene TRBJ2-5; 9 bases align to TRBD2. CDR1 MDHEN and CDR2 SYDVKM come from the germline V gene. V lost 3 bases to trimming and J lost 3 bases; unmatched junction nucleotides: 14. The CDR3 extends over 18 amino acids. The CDR3 bases are TGTGCCAGCAGTTTGTTTCGAGGGGCGGGAGGGCCCGAAGAGACCCAGTACTTC. Protein: CASSLFRGAGGPEETQYF.

The CDR3 coding sequence is TGTGCCAGCAGCGTAGGGGCGGGAGTCGTAGAGACCCAGTACTTC. Translating it yields CASSVGAGVVETQYF. The V and J genes are TRBV9 and TRBJ2-5; 7 bases align to TRBD2. Germline lookup yields CDR1 SGDLS and CDR2 YYNGEE. The trim removed 0 bases at V and 4 bases at J, leaving 6 bases unmatched. This CDR3 contains 15 residues. Supplemented by reference TRBV9 and TRBJ2-5, the full variable domain reads DSGVTQTPKHLITATGQRVTLRCSPRSGDLSVYWYQQSLDQGLQFLIQYYNGEERAKGNILERFSAQQFPDLHSELNLSSLELGDSALYFCASSVGAGVVETQYFGPGTRLLVL.

The gene calls are TRBV9 and TRBJ2-5; D is undetermined. Trimming removed 1 base from V and 2 bases from J, with 12 bases in between. This CDR3 region has 15 residues. Germline V gene lookup returns CDR1 SGDLS and CDR2 YYNGEE. The DNA of the CDR3 is TGTGCCAGCAGCGTATCTCTCGCTAGTCAAGAGACCCAGTACTTC. Translating it yields CASSVSLASQETQYF. Full variable domain (outside the CDR3, taken from reference TRBV9 and TRBJ2-5): DSGVTQTPKHLITATGQRVTLRCSPRSGDLSVYWYQQSLDQGLQFLIQYYNGEERAKGNILERFSAQQFPDLHSELNLSSLELGDSALYFCASSVSLASQETQYFGPGTRLLVL.

The rearrangement links TRBV5-1 to TRBJ2-7, with TRBD1 matching 10 bases. This CDR3 region has 15 residues. V gave up 4 bases and J gave up 3 bases; unmatched junction bases: 7. Germline V lookup: CDR1 SGHRS, CDR2 YFSETQ. The CDR3 nucleotides read TGCGCCAGCAGCCCGACCGGGACAGGGGACTACGAGCAGTACTTC. The encoded protein is CASSPTGTGDYEQYF.

The chain is built from TRBV30 and TRBJ1-5; 8 nucleotides align to TRBD1. In germline, CDR1 is GTSNPN, CDR2 SVGIG (reference sequence). V lost 2 bases and J lost 7; bases outside the gene matches: 7. The length of the CDR3 is 14 residues. CDR3 nucleotides: TGTGCCTGGAGTTCTGGACAGGGATGGCAGCCCCAGCATTTT. This codes for CAWSSGQGWQPQHF.

This clonotype was found many times. This sequence joins TRBV14 and TRBJ2-7; D unclear. Trimming shortened V by 1 base and J by 7 bases, and 8 bases separated the two germline ends. The CDR3 totals 12 residues. Germline CDR1 reads SGHDN; CDR2 reads FVKESK. The CDR3 DNA is TGTGCCAGCAGCCAAGTTGGGTGGGAGCAGTACTTC. Residues: CASSQVGWEQYF.